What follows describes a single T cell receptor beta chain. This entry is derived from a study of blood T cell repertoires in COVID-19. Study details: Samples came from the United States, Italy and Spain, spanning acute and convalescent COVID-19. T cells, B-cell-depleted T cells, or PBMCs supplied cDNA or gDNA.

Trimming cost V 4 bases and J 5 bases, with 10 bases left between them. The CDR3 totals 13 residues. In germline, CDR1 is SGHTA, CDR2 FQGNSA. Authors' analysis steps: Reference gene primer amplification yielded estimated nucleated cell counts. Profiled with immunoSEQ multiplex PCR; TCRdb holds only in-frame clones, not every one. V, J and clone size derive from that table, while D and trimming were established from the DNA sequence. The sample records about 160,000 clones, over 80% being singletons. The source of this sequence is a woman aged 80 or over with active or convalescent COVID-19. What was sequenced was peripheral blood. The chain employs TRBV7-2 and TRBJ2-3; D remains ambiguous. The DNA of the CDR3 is TGTGCCAGCAGCTCGTTCGTAGTAGATACGCAGTATTTT. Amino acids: CASSSFVVDTQYF.